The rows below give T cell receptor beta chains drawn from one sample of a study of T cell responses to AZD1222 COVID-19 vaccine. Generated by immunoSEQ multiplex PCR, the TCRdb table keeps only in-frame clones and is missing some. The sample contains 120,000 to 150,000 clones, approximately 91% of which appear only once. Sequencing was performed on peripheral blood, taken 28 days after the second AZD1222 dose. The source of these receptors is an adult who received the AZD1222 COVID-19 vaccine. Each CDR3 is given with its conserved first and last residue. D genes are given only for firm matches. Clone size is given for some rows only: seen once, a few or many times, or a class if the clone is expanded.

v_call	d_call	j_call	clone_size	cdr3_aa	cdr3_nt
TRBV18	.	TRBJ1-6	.	CASSPGGAGNSPLHF	TGTGCCAGCTCACCAGGAGGGGCAGGGAATTCACCCCTCCACTTT
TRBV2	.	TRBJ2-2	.	CASSKDRANTGELFF	TGTGCCAGCAGTAAGGACAGAGCGAACACCGGGGAGCTGTTTTTT
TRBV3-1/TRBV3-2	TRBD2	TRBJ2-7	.	CASSQGGYYEQYF	TGTGCCAGCAGCCAGGGGGGGTACTACGAGCAGTACTTC
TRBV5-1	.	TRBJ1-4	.	CASSLKGDGEKLFF	TGCGCCAGCAGCTTGAAGGGGGATGGCGAAAAACTGTTTTTT
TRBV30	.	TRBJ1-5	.	CAWSRGTNQPQHF	TGTGCCTGGAGCAGGGGCACCAATCAGCCCCAGCATTTT
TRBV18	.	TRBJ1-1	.	CASSPEGTEAFF	TGTGCCAGCTCACCTGAGGGCACTGAAGCTTTCTTT
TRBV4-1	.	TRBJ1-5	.	CASSQDQEGGNQPQHF	TGCGCCAGCAGCCAAGATCAAGAGGGGGGTAATCAGCCCCAGCATTTT
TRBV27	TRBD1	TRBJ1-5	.	CASSKQGAGNQPQHF	TGTGCCAGCAGCAAACAGGGGGCTGGCAATCAGCCCCAGCATTTT
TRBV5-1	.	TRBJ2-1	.	CASSPGQDYNEQFF	TGCGCCAGCAGCCCGGGACAAGACTACAATGAGCAGTTCTTC
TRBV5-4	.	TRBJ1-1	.	CASSSTEGTEAFF	TGTGCCAGCAGCTCTACAGAGGGCACTGAAGCTTTCTTT
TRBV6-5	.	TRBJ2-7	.	CASFGGQQNSYEQYF	TGTGCCAGCTTTGGGGGGCAGCAGAACTCCTACGAGCAGTACTTC
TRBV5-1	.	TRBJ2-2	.	CASKDTGELFF	TGCGCCAGCAAAGACACCGGGGAGCTGTTTTTT
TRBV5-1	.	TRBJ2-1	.	CASSSLGAGSEDEQFF	TGCGCCAGCAGCTCCCTTGGGGCAGGGTCGGAGGATGAGCAGTTCTTC
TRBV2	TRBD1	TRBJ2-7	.	CASSAGGTGRYEQYF	TGTGCCAGCAGCGCAGGGGGGACAGGGAGATACGAGCAGTACTTC
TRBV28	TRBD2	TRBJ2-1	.	CASSGYDYGGGAKEQFF	TGTGCCAGCAGCGGATACGACTATGGCGGGGGGGCAAAAGAGCAGTTCTTC
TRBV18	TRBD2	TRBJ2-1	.	CASSPPWAGASYNEQFF	TGTGCCAGCTCACCACCTTGGGCGGGAGCATCCTACAATGAGCAGTTCTTC
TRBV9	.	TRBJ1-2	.	CASSGGPRSNYGYTF	TGTGCCAGCAGCGGAGGCCCCCGATCAAACTATGGCTACACCTTC
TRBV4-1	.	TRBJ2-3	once	CASSQTGRRGGFADTQYF	TGCGCCAGCAGCCAAACAGGGCGGAGGGGTGGGTTCGCAGATACGCAGTATTTT
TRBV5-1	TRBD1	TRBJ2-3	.	CASSWDRPATDTQYF	TGCGCCAGCAGCTGGGACAGGCCGGCCACAGATACGCAGTATTTT
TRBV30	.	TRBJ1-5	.	CAWSVGQTRAQHF	TGTGCCTGGAGTGTAGGACAGACCCGGGCCCAGCATTTT
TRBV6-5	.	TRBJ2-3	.	CASGRGAFTDTQYF	TGTGCCAGCGGAAGAGGGGCCTTCACAGATACGCAGTATTTT
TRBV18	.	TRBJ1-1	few	CASSLGLGNTEAFF	TGTGCCAGCTCCCTGGGTTTAGGGAACACTGAAGCTTTCTTT
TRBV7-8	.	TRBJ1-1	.	CASSPGGRSNTEAFF	TGTGCCAGCAGCCCTGGAGGCAGGTCGAACACTGAAGCTTTCTTT
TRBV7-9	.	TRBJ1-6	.	CASSLRLGNSPLHF	TGTGCCAGCAGCTTACGCCTTGGTAATTCACCCCTCCACTTT
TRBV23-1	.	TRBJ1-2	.	CASSQSPKSRVNYGYTF	TGCGCCAGCAGTCAATCTCCTAAGTCCAGGGTTAACTATGGCTACACCTTC
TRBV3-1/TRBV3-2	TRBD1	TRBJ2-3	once	CASSQYGTGGTDTQYF	TGTGCCAGCAGCCAATATGGAACAGGGGGCACAGATACGCAGTATTTT
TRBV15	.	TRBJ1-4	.	CATSRSLREPNEKLFF	TGTGCCACCAGCAGGTCCCTTAGGGAGCCTAATGAAAAACTGTTTTTT
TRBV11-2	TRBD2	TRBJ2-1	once	CASSLTSGSSYNEQFF	TGTGCCAGCAGCTTAACTAGCGGGAGTTCCTACAATGAGCAGTTCTTC
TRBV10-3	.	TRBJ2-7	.	CAIGQTSYEQYF	TGTGCCATCGGACAGACTTCCTACGAGCAGTACTTC
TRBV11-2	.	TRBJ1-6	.	CASSLSHTTLHF	TGTGCCAGCAGCTTAAGCCATACGACCCTCCACTTT
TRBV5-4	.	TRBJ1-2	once	CASSLDLPTIYGYTF	TGTGCCAGCAGCTTGGACTTACCTACCATCTATGGCTACACCTTC
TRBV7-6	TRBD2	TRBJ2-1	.	CASSLALSGSNEQFF	TGTGCCAGCAGCTTAGCGCTTAGCGGGAGCAATGAGCAGTTCTTC
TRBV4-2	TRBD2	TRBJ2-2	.	CASSQTSGKHTGELFF	TGTGCCAGCAGCCAGACTAGCGGGAAGCACACCGGGGAGCTGTTTTTT
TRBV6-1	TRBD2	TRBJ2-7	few	CASSGLAGGDSYEQYF	TGTGCCAGCAGTGGACTAGCGGGAGGGGACTCCTACGAGCAGTACTTC
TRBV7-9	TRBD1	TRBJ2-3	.	CASSQRQGADTQYF	TGTGCCAGCAGTCAGAGACAGGGGGCTGATACGCAGTATTTT
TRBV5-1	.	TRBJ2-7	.	CASSLESYEQYF	TGCGCCAGCAGCTTGGAGTCCTACGAGCAGTACTTC
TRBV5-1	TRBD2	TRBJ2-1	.	CASSLGVAGPWGEQFF	TGCGCCAGCAGCTTGGGGGTAGCGGGGCCCTGGGGTGAGCAGTTCTTC
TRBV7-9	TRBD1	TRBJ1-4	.	CASSFGGTDNEKLFF	TGTGCCAGCAGCTTCGGGGGGACAGATAATGAAAAACTGTTTTTT
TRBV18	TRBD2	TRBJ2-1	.	CASSRTSAGHNEQFF	TGTGCCAGCTCACGAACTAGCGCCGGCCACAATGAGCAGTTCTTC
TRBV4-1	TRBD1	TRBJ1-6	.	CASSRGTASPLHF	TGCGCCAGCAGCCGGGGGACAGCTTCACCCCTCCACTTT
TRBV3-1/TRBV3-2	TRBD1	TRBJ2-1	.	CASSLTDRNSPFF	TGTGCCAGCAGCCTCACGGACAGGAACAGCCCGTTCTTC
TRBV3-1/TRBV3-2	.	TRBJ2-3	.	CASSQYPDSTDTQYF	TGTGCCAGCAGCCAATACCCCGACAGCACAGATACGCAGTATTTT
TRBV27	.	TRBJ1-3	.	CASRQNGWSGNTIYF	TGTGCCAGCAGACAAAACGGGTGGTCTGGAAACACCATATATTTT
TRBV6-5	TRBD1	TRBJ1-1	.	CASSYGTGGSKAFF	TGTGCCAGCAGTTACGGGACAGGGGGCAGTAAAGCTTTCTTT
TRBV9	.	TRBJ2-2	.	CASSPRGAWTGELFF	TGTGCCAGCAGCCCTCGGGGGGCGTGGACCGGGGAGCTGTTTTTT
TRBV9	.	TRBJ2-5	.	CASSLTGVETQYF	TGTGCCAGCAGCCTCACAGGAGTCGAGACCCAGTACTTC
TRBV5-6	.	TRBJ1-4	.	CASSSPGLPKNEKLFF	TGTGCCAGCAGCTCCCCGGGACTTCCAAAAAATGAAAAACTGTTTTTT
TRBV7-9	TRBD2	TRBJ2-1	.	CASSTGTSGNNEQFF	TGTGCCAGCAGCACTGGGACTAGCGGAAACAATGAGCAGTTCTTC
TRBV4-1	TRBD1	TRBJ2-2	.	CASSHQVAGGVFTTGELFF	TGCGCCAGTAGCCACCAAGTGGCAGGGGGCGTCTTTACCACCGGGGAGCTGTTTTTT
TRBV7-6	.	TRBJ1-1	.	CASSFGTGTEAFF	TGTGCCAGCAGCTTCGGGACTGGCACTGAAGCTTTCTTT
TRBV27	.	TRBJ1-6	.	CASSSTGSNSPLHF	TGTGCCAGCAGTTCAACAGGGTCGAATTCACCCCTCCACTTT
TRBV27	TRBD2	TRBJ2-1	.	CASSILAGGFNEQFF	TGTGCCAGCAGTATACTAGCGGGGGGGTTCAATGAGCAGTTCTTC
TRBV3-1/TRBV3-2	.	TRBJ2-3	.	CASGGLGGKSATDTQYF	TGTGCCAGCGGGGGTCTGGGCGGGAAATCTGCCACAGATACGCAGTATTTT
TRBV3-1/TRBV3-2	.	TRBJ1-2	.	CASSQEGSLYGYTF	TGTGCCAGCAGCCAAGAAGGATCGCTCTATGGCTACACCTTC
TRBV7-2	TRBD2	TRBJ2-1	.	CASSFHGRTYNEQFF	TGTGCCAGCAGCTTTCACGGGAGGACTTACAATGAGCAGTTCTTC
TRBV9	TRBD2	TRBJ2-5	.	CASSPRLAGNQETQYF	TGTGCCAGCAGCCCCAGACTAGCGGGAAACCAAGAGACCCAGTACTTC
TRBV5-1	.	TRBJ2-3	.	CASSSWDGATDTQYF	TGCGCCAGCAGCTCGTGGGACGGGGCCACAGATACGCAGTATTTT
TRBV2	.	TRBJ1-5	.	CAVQRTGQPQHF	TGTGCCGTACAACGGACTGGGCAGCCCCAGCATTTT
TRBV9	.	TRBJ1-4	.	CASSGSGAGEKLFF	TGTGCCAGCAGCGGCAGCGGGGCCGGTGAAAAACTGTTTTTT